There are a few counts of the clone carrying this TCR beta chain. The data originate from a study of human T cells and chemical hapten exposure. Regarding time point: healthy volunteer bleed at 6 weeks. The starting material, unfractionated whole blood, was used for total RNA extraction. The germline V gene has CDR1 DFQATT and CDR2 SNEGSKA (reference sequence). This CDR3 has 14 residues. J was trimmed by 10 bases and V by 4 bases; bases with no gene match: 10. Attachment of unique molecular identifiers to individual cDNA molecules was performed in the library. TCRdb processed the RACE reads anew with MiXCR; each CDR3 protein has one entry. The data contain about 65,000 distinct CDR3 sequences, 5.5% to 7.5% of them singletons.

V and J are TRBV20-1 and TRBJ1-1; 12 nucleotides align to TRBD1. The sequenced sample consisted of whole blood. This clonotype originated in a female donor in good health. Some clones in this sample may be carry-over from other donors' samples. The CDR3 nucleotides read TGCAGTGCTACACTGGGACAGGGGGCCTCCGGAGCTTTCTTT. Encoded protein: CSATLGQGASGAFF.